The T cell receptor beta chain described here comes from a study of vaccination and CD4 T cells after COVID-19. Remarks on this clonotype: Its matching antigen is unknown.

As for treatment: approximately nine-day PBMC culture with coronavirus spike peptide pools or control peptides (ViraFEST assay). Overall study findings and caveats: Convalescent patient numbers were relatively low, with no early post-infection timepoints.

Sequence data for DNA of cultured CD4+ T cells were generated by the Oncomine TCR Beta short-read assay. TCRdb re-called the PCR reads with MiXCR, one entry per CDR3 protein. The data contain about 10,000 distinct CDR3 sequences, roughly 75% of them seen just once; the ten biggest clones take up approximately 9%. This receptor was identified in a human donor who had recovered from COVID-19. Specimen: CD4+ T cells from blood, cultured in vitro.

CDR3 amino acids: CASSYPRGQINQPQHF. The DNA of the CDR3 is TGTGCCAGCAGTTACCCCCGGGGACAGATCAATCAGCCCCAGCATTTT. This chain uses TRBV6-2 or TRBV6-3 with TRBJ1-5; TRBD1 matches at 7 bases. Germline CDR1 MNHEY, CDR2 SVGEGT. The CDR3 runs 16 residues. J lost 3 bases, V lost 2 bases, and 7 bases had no gene match.